One sample yielded the 13 T cell receptor beta chains listed below, sequenced in a study of blood T cell repertoires in COVID-19. Sequencing used immunoSEQ multiplex PCR; TCRdb keeps in-frame clones, though not all of them. The table records 250,000 to 350,000 clones, 70% to 90% of them present only once. Sequencing was carried out using peripheral blood. These receptors were obtained from a woman aged 25 to 45 with active or convalescent COVID-19.

The chain has TRBV18 and TRBJ1-5, with no clear D. V was pared by 5 bases and J by 9 bases, with 14 bases between. The CDR3 has 13 amino acids. CDR1 is KGHSH and CDR2 is LQKENI in the germline V gene. The CDR3 nucleotides read TGTGCCAGCTCAGCCACCGGTAATGGGCCCCAGCATTTT. Encoded protein: CASSATGNGPQHF.

This clone was recorded only once. The chain recombines TRBV12-3 or TRBV12-4 with TRBJ1-1, with D possibly matching TRBD1 (5 bases). The CDR3 has 13 amino acids. Trimming took 4 bases from V and 2 from J, leaving 8 bases between them. CDR3: CASSWQGNTEAFF. In DNA, the CDR3 is TGTGCCAGCAGTTGGCAGGGTAACACTGAAGCTTTCTTT.

The V call is TRBV25-1, the J call TRBJ2-5, with D perhaps TRBD1 (6 bases). This CDR3 has 13 residues. From germline, CDR1 is MGHDK and CDR2 SYGVNS. Trimming left V 6 bases short and J 5 bases short, with 13 bases between. CDR3 loop: CASRIQGGETQYF. Written as DNA, the CDR3 is TGTGCCAGCAGGATACAGGGCGGGGAGACCCAGTACTTC. Drawing the rest from reference TRBV25-1 and TRBJ2-5, the complete variable domain is EADIYQTPRYLVIGTGKKITLECSQTMGHDKMYWYQQDPGMELHLIHYSYGVNSTEKGDLSSESTVSRIRTEHFPLTLESARPSHTSQYLCASRIQGGETQYFGPGTRLLVL.

This rearrangement joins TRBV19 to TRBJ1-6; 10 bases fit TRBD1. With 4 bases clipped from V and 9 bases from J, the junction kept 12 bases outside the gene matches. This CDR3 comprises 17 residues. CDR1 LNHDA and CDR2 SQIVND come from the germline V gene (reference sequence). For the CDR3, the DNA is TGTGCCAGTAGTAGGAAGGACAGGGGGAGTAATGTTTCACCCCTCCACTTT. Amino acid sequence: CASSRKDRGSNVSPLHF.

The chain has TRBV6-2 or TRBV6-3 and TRBJ1-2; 8 nucleotides line up with TRBD1. The CDR3 spans 13 residues. The J segment lost 8 bases and the V segment lost 5 bases, leaving 7 bases of the junction unmatched. The germline V gene has CDR1 MNHEY and CDR2 SVGEGT. The CDR3 loop is CASSSGQGGGYTF. CDR3 nucleotide sequence: TGTGCCAGCAGTAGCGGACAGGGAGGAGGCTACACCTTC.

CDR3 loop: CATSEHQGAEQYF. CDR3 DNA: TGTGCCACCAGTGAACACCAGGGTGCCGAGCAGTACTTC. The chain carries TRBV24-1 and TRBJ2-7; TRBD1 might be the D (5 bases). CDR3 length: 13 amino acids. Germline-derived CDR1 and CDR2 are KGHDR and SFDVKD. V was clipped by 4 bases and J by 6 bases, with 12 bases between them.

The rearrangement uses TRBV6-5 and TRBJ1-2; D not certain. Between the trimmed V and J ends, which lost 5 bases and 4 bases, there was a span of 11 bases. The CDR3 has 13 amino acids. Germline CDR1 reads MNHEY; CDR2 reads SVGAGI. Here the CDR3 reads CASSPRTGYGYTF. The CDR3 DNA reads TGTGCCAGCAGTCCTCGGACTGGCTATGGCTACACCTTC.

V and J are TRBV6-5 and TRBJ1-2; no clear D gene. The CDR3 covers 12 residues. Deletions cut 3 bases from V and 8 bases from J, with 10 bases between. Germline V gene data show CDR1 as MNHEY and CDR2 as SVGAGI. CDR3 in amino acids: CASSYPLMGYTF. In DNA, the CDR3 is TGTGCCAGCAGTTATCCCCTAATGGGCTACACCTTC.

The gene calls are TRBV5-1 and TRBJ1-3, with TRBD1 identical over 8 bases. The J segment lost 4 bases and the V segment lost 3 bases, leaving 6 bases of the junction unmatched. Per the germline V gene, CDR1 is SGHRS and CDR2 is YFSETQ. The CDR3 runs 15 residues. The CDR3 loop reads CASSSFPGGGNTIYF. The CDR3 DNA follows: TGCGCCAGCAGCTCTTTCCCAGGGGGCGGAAACACCATATATTTT.

The chain has TRBV5-1 and TRBJ2-5, with D tentatively TRBD2 (6 bases). V was shortened by 0 bases and J by 2 bases, with 11 bases between the two germline ends. This CDR3 contains 15 residues. In germline, CDR1 is SGHRS, CDR2 YFSETQ. CDR3 nucleotide sequence: TGCGCCAGCAGCTTGGTGGGGGGTCCACAAGAGACCCAGTACTTC. Protein product: CASSLVGGPQETQYF.

The chain employs TRBV30 and TRBJ2-3, with TRBD2 identical over 7 bases. The CDR3 covers 15 residues. V was pared by 1 base and J by 0 bases, with 4 bases of the junction left unmatched. The V gene's germline CDR1 is GTSNPN and CDR2 SVGIG (reference sequence). The CDR3 bases are TGTGCCTGGAGTGGGACTAGTGGAAGCACAGATACGCAGTATTTT. Its translation is CAWSGTSGSTDTQYF.

The rearrangement uses TRBV3-1 (or the pseudogene TRBV3-2) and TRBJ2-1; D remains ambiguous. The CDR3 is 13 residues long. The V end lost 0 bases, the J end lost 9 bases, and 9 bases lay between the germline ends. CDR1 LGHDT and CDR2 YNNKEL come from the germline V gene (reference sequence). This CDR3 is CASSQDRVTEQFF. DNA for the CDR3: TGTGCCAGCAGCCAAGATCGGGTCACTGAGCAGTTCTTC.

V is TRBV28 and J is TRBJ1-1; unclear D gene. Trimming pared 0 bases from V and 8 bases from J, leaving 4 bases between. This CDR3 comprises 11 residues. Germline loops: CDR1 MDHEN, CDR2 SYDVKM. The DNA of the CDR3 is TGTGCCAGCAGTTTATGGGCCGAAGCTTTCTTT. Its translation is CASSLWAEAFF.